Each of the 9 T cell receptor beta chains below was sequenced from the same sample in a study of blood T cell repertoires in COVID-19. Produced via immunoSEQ multiplex PCR; TCRdb's table is partial and in-frame only. The table includes tens of thousands of clones, around three quarters detected once. Sequencing input: peripheral blood. The source is a woman aged 80 or over with acute or convalescent COVID-19.

The chain combines TRBV6-1 with TRBJ2-6; 8 bases fit TRBD2. The CDR3 has 17 amino acids. Germline CDR1 MNHNS, CDR2 SASEGT. J was trimmed by 1 base and V by 2 bases; bases with no gene match: 4. The CDR3 protein is CASSERPGGSGANVLTF. CDR3 nucleotides: TGTGCCAGCAGTGAACGACCGGGAGGGTCTGGGGCCAACGTCCTGACTTTC.

The CDR3 is CASSQVEGFGTEAFF. The CDR3 DNA reads as TGCGCCAGCAGCCAAGTGGAGGGATTCGGCACTGAAGCTTTCTTT. The J gene is TRBJ1-1, the V gene TRBV4-1; D unresolved. CDR1 is MGHRA, CDR2 YSYEKL, per germline. V was trimmed by 1 base and J by 4 bases, leaving 13 bases between them. There are 15 residues in the CDR3.

The rearrangement uses TRBV6-6 and TRBJ2-7, with 9 bases identical to TRBD2. Losses at the gene ends were 5 bases for V and 5 bases for J; bases not matched to a gene: 7. The CDR3 length is 14 residues. The germline CDR1 and CDR2 sequences are MNHNY and SVGAGI (reference sequence). CDR3: CASSLPAGGNEQYF. The CDR3 DNA reads as TGTGCCAGCAGTCTCCCAGCGGGAGGAAACGAGCAGTACTTC.

The J gene is TRBJ2-7, the V gene TRBV11-2; D remains unclear. The germline V gene has CDR1 SGHAT and CDR2 FQNNGV. The CDR3 has 13 residues. Between the trimmed V and J ends, which lost 0 bases and 3 bases, there was a span of 6 bases. The DNA for the CDR3 is TGTGCCAGCAGCTTAGAGGCCAGCTACGAGCAGTACTTC. It codes for CASSLEASYEQYF.

This clone was counted a single time. The genes are TRBV7-2 and TRBJ2-7, with 11 bases matching TRBD2. This CDR3 region has 13 residues. J lost 2 bases, V lost 6 bases, and 0 bases had no gene match. Germline CDR1 SGHTA, CDR2 FQGNSA. Here the CDR3 DNA reads TGTGCCAGCAGGACTAGCGGGGCCTACGAGCAGTACTTC. It encodes CASRTSGAYEQYF. Full variable domain (missing parts from reference TRBV7-2 and TRBJ2-7): GAGVSQSPSNKVTEKGKDVELRCDPISGHTALYWYRQSLGQGLEFLIYFQGNSAPDKSGLPSDRFSAERTGGSVSTLTIQRTQQEDSAVYLCASRTSGAYEQYFGPGTRLTVT.

V and J are TRBV5-1 and TRBJ1-5; tentatively, D is TRBD1 (5 bases). The CDR3 is made up of 14 amino acids. The germline V gene encodes CDR1 SGHRS and CDR2 YFSETQ. V was shortened by 0 bases and J by 4 bases, with 8 bases between the two germline ends. The CDR3 sequence: CASSLAGGNQPQHF. The CDR3 nucleotides are TGCGCCAGCAGCTTGGCCGGGGGAAATCAGCCCCAGCATTTT.

The rearrangement joins TRBV6-2 or TRBV6-3 to TRBJ1-1; 8 nucleotides agree with TRBD1. V lost 5 bases, J lost 1 base, and 6 bases stayed unmatched. Per germline, CDR1 MNHEY and CDR2 SVGEGT. The CDR3 is 15 amino acids. This chain's CDR3 is CASSKLDRGNTEAFF. The CDR3 DNA follows: TGTGCCAGCAGTAAGCTCGACAGGGGGAACACTGAAGCTTTCTTT.

Only a few counts were recorded for this clone. The gene calls are TRBV7-2 and TRBJ2-1; D possibly corresponds to TRBD2 (6 bases). V dropped 5 bases and J dropped 1 base, with 18 bases sitting between them. Germline values: CDR1 SGHTA, CDR2 FQGNSA. CDR3 length: 17 amino acids. The CDR3 loop is CASSTRRDSLSYNEQFF. The CDR3 bases are TGTGCCAGCAGCACTCGCCGGGACTCACTTTCCTACAATGAGCAGTTCTTC. The full variable domain, its missing parts supplied by reference TRBV7-2 and TRBJ2-1, is GAGVSQSPSNKVTEKGKDVELRCDPISGHTALYWYRQSLGQGLEFLIYFQGNSAPDKSGLPSDRFSAERTGGSVSTLTIQRTQQEDSAVYLCASSTRRDSLSYNEQFFGPGTRLTVL.

This rearrangement joins TRBV10-3 to TRBJ2-7; D is uncertain. V lost 3 bases and J 10 bases, leaving 10 bases between the germline ends. CDR1 is ENHRY, CDR2 SYGVKD, per germline. This CDR3 is built from 11 residues. The CDR3 protein is CAISDGPEQYF. The CDR3 DNA is TGTGCCATCAGTGATGGTCCAGAACAGTACTTC.